The 15 T cell receptor beta chains reported below all come from one sample, sequenced in a study of cytomegalovirus exposure and HLA in healthy donors. PCR primers comprised 60 Vbeta and 13 Jbeta primers. The data were produced by immunoSEQ multiplex PCR, yet TCRdb's version contains in-frame clones alone and is incomplete. The table shows about 110,000 clones, with less than 80% occurring only once. The specimen was PBMCs. The receptors were gathered from a woman aged 45-60 years in good health and CMV-seropositive.

The V call is TRBV19, the J call TRBJ1-1, with a possible D match to TRBD1 (6 bases). Germline V CDR1 and CDR2: LNHDA, SQIVND (reference sequence). Trimming left V 4 bases short and J 1 base short, with 16 bases between. The CDR3 runs 16 residues. Written as DNA, the CDR3 is TGTGCCAGTAGTAAGAGACAGGCGTCCCCGAACACTGAAGCTTTCTTT. Residues: CASSKRQASPNTEAFF.

The rearrangement links TRBV7-2 to TRBJ2-2, with TRBD1 identical over 9 bases. V trimming: 5 bases; J trimming: 5 bases; junction bases outside the gene matches: 3. The germline gives CDR1 SGHTA, CDR2 FQGNSA. The CDR3 spans 14 residues. This chain's CDR3 is CASSGTGRTGELFF. In DNA form, the CDR3 reads TGTGCCAGCAGCGGGACAGGGAGGACCGGGGAGCTGTTTTTT.

The chain is built from TRBV15 and TRBJ2-7; 7 bases align to TRBD2. Germline trimming cut 5 bases from V and 2 bases from J; bases unmatched to any gene: 3. This CDR3 has 13 amino acids. Germline V gene sequence: CDR1 LNHNV, CDR2 YYDKDF (reference sequence). CDR3 bases: TGTGCCACCAGCGCCGGGAGGACCTACGAGCAGTACTTC. Translated: CATSAGRTYEQYF.

The chain uses TRBV5-1 and TRBJ1-4; D might be TRBD1 (5 bases). V lost 8 bases to trimming and J lost 0 bases, with 17 bases between them. Germline V CDR1 and CDR2: SGHRS, YFSETQ. This CDR3 contains 16 residues. This CDR3 reads CASQPGAGATNEKLFF. Written as DNA, the CDR3 is TGCGCCAGTCAACCGGGCGCGGGGGCAACTAATGAAAAACTGTTTTTT.

This sequence joins TRBV5-6 and TRBJ1-1; tentative D call: TRBD1 (5 bases). CDR1 is SGHDT and CDR2 is YYEEEE in the germline V gene. This CDR3 region has 13 residues. V shed 0 bases and J shed 9 bases, with 12 bases lying between them. Written as DNA, the CDR3 is TGTGCCAGCAGCTTGGATCGGGGGGGAAAAGCTTTCTTT. It yields the protein CASSLDRGGKAFF.

Note on this clone: A read error may account for a junction end that differs from germline. The chain employs TRBV6-1 and TRBJ2-5, with 7 bases matching TRBD1. Germline lookup yields CDR1 MNHNS and CDR2 SASEGT. The CDR3 runs 18 residues. The CDR3: CASREDLRGFWAEETQYF. In nucleotides, the CDR3 is TGTGCCAGCAGAGAAGATCTCAGGGGGTTCTGGGCCGAAGAGACCCAGTACTTC.

J is TRBJ2-5 and V is TRBV7-2, with a weak D call TRBD1 (6 bases). The CDR3 extends over 15 amino acids. CDR1 and CDR2 from the germline V gene are SGHTA and FQGNSA. Trimming pared 1 base from V and 5 bases from J, leaving 14 bases between. CDR3 nucleotides: TGTGCCAGCAGCTTAGACGGACAGAGAATCGAGACCCAGTACTTC. Its protein is CASSLDGQRIETQYF.

The chain couples TRBV11-2 to TRBJ2-2; the D gene is possibly TRBD2 (5 bases). The CDR3 totals 14 residues. V lost 5 bases and J 3 bases, leaving 10 bases between the germline ends. CDR1 is SGHAT and CDR2 is FQNNGV in the germline V gene. CDR3 residues: CASSITRDTGELFF. The CDR3 DNA is TGTGCCAGCAGCATCACTAGGGACACCGGGGAGCTGTTTTTT.

V gene TRBV27 combines with J gene TRBJ2-3, with D perhaps TRBD2 (5 bases). Trimming removed 7 bases from V and 2 bases from J, with 25 bases in between. The CDR3 length is 18 residues. Germline-derived CDR1 and CDR2 are MNHEY and SMNVEV (reference sequence). DNA of the CDR3: TGTGCCAGCACCCCCCACACGGTCGGCGGGCCCTTCACAGATACGCAGTATTTT. Translation gives CASTPHTVGGPFTDTQYF.

V usage is TRBV6-4 and J usage is TRBJ2-1; no clear D. Trimming took off 7 bases at V and 3 bases at J, with 13 bases between the two ends. The CDR3 totals 14 residues. Germline V gene data show CDR1 as MRHNA and CDR2 as SNTAGT. CDR3 nucleotides: TGTGCCAGCACGTCTCCCAGGAACTACAATGAGCAGTTCTTC. Translating gives CASTSPRNYNEQFF.

As regards this clone: One end of the junction does not line up with germline, which may come from a read error. The chain joins TRBV5-6 to TRBJ2-6; 9 bases agree with TRBD1. Germline V gene data show CDR1 as SGHDT and CDR2 as YYEEEE. CDR3 length: 16 amino acids. The CDR3 DNA reads TGTGCCAGCAGCCTGGGACAGGGAACTGGGGCCAACGGCCTGACTTTC. Its protein is CASSLGQGTGANGLTF.

This clone has just a few counts. The chain links TRBV29-1 to TRBJ2-7, with D possibly matching TRBD2 (7 bases). The V end lost 4 bases, the J end lost 2 bases, and 24 bases lay between the germline ends. The CDR3 consists of 17 residues. Germline CDR1 reads SQVTM; CDR2 reads ANQGSEA. CDR3 in amino acids: CSVVGGTETGPAYEQYF. The DNA of the CDR3 is TGCAGCGTTGTCGGGGGGACCGAAACAGGGCCAGCCTACGAGCAGTACTTC.

To note about this clone: At one of its ends the junction is not consistent with the germline gene, which may arise from a read error. The chain combines TRBV7-9 with TRBJ2-5; D uncertain. The CDR3 has 15 residues. Germline CDR1 and CDR2: SEHNR and FQNEAQ (reference sequence). CDR3 DNA: TGTTCCAGCAGCCCCTTTTCGGAGTACCAAGAGACCCAGTACTTC. Protein product: CSSSPFSEYQETQYF.

This chain uses TRBV13 with TRBJ2-2, with 10 bases lining up with TRBD2. The CDR3 has 14 residues. After removal of 4 bases from V and 6 bases from J, the junction contained 2 bases not matched to a gene. Germline values: CDR1 PRHDT, CDR2 FYEKMQ (reference sequence). Here the CDR3 DNA reads TGTGCCAGCAGCTGGAGCGGGGGGGCCGGGGAGCTGTTTTTT. Translation: CASSWSGGAGELFF.

This chain connects TRBV27 to TRBJ2-3; TRBD2 matches at 12 bases. Germline V gene lookup returns CDR1 MNHEY and CDR2 SMNVEV (reference sequence). Losses at the gene ends were 0 bases for V and 4 bases for J; bases not matched to a gene: 2. CDR3 length equals 16 residues. CDR3 sequence: CASSLSPSGRADTQYF. The CDR3 DNA sequence: TGTGCCAGCAGTTTATCCCCTAGCGGGAGGGCAGATACGCAGTATTTT.